This T cell receptor beta chain was identified in a study of HIV-infected patients and healthy controls. TCRdb called the 5' RACE reads again in MiXCR, with one record for every CDR3 protein. The table lists under 20,000 distinct CDR3 sequences, about a sixth of them singletons, with around 24% in the top ten. Only a few counts were recorded for this clonotype. V was clipped by 0 bases and J by 8 bases, with 8 bases between them. CDR3 size: 13 residues. Germline values: CDR1 LGHNA, CDR2 YSLEER. Specimen: CD8+ T cells from blood. The chain is built from TRBV4-3 and TRBJ2-1; D may be TRBD1 or TRBD2 (5 bases each). The sequence derives from a human donor in good health. The CDR3 DNA reads TGCGCCAGCAGCCAAGACCGGGACGATGAGCAGTTCTTC. Encoded protein: CASSQDRDDEQFF.